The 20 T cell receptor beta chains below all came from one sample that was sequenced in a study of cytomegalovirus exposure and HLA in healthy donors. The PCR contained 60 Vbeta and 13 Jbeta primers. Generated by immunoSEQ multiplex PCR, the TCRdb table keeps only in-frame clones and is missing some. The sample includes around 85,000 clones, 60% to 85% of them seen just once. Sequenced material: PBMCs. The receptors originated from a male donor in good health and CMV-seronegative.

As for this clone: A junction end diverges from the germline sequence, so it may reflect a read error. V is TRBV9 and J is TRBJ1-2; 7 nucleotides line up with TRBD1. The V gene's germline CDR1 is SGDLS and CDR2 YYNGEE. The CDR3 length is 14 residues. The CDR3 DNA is TGTGCCAGCAGCCCGAGGACAGGCGTCTATGGCTACCCCTTC. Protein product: CASSPRTGVYGYPF.

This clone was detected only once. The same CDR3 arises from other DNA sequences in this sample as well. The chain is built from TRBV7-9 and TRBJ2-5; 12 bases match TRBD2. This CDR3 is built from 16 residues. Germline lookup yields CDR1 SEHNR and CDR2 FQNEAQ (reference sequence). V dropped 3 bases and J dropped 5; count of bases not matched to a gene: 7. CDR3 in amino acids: CASSLDGLAGRETQYF. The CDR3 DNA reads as TGTGCCAGCAGCTTGGATGGACTAGCGGGGAGGGAGACCCAGTACTTC.

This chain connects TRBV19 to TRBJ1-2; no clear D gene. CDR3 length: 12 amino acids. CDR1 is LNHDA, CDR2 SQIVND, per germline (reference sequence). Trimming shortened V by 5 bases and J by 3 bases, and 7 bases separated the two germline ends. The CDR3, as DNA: TGTGCCAGTAGTGAGGCCGACTATGGCTACACCTTC. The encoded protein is CASSEADYGYTF.

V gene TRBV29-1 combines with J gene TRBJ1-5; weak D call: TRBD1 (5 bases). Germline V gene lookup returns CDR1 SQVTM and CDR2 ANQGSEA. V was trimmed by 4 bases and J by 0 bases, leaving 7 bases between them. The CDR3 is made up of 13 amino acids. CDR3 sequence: CSVVQGSNQPQHF. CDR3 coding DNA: TGCAGCGTTGTTCAGGGTAGCAATCAGCCCCAGCATTTT. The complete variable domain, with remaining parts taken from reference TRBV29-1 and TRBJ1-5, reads SAVISQKPSRDICQRGTSLTIQCQVDSQVTMMFWYRQQPGQSLTLIATANQGSEATYESGFVIDKFPISRPNLTFSTLTVSNMSPEDSSIYLCSVVQGSNQPQHFGDGTRLSIL.

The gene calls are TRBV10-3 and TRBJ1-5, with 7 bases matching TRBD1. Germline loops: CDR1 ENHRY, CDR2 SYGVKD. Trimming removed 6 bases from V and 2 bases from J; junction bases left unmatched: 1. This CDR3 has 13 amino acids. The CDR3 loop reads CAIRGGGNQPQHF. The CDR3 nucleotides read TGTGCCATCAGAGGGGGCGGCAATCAGCCCCAGCATTTT.

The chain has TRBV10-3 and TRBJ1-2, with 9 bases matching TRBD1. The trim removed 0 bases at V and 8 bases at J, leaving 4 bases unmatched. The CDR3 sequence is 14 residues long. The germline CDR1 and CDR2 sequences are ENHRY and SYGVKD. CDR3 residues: CAISESRTGDGYTF. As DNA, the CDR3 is TGTGCCATCAGTGAGTCCAGGACAGGGGACGGCTACACCTTC.

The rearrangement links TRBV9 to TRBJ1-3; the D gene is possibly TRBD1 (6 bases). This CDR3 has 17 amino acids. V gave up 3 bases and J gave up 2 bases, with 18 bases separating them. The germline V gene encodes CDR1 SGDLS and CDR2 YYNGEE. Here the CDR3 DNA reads TGTGCCAGCAGCGCCCCGGGACACCCCAGCACTGGAAACACCATATATTTT. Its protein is CASSAPGHPSTGNTIYF.

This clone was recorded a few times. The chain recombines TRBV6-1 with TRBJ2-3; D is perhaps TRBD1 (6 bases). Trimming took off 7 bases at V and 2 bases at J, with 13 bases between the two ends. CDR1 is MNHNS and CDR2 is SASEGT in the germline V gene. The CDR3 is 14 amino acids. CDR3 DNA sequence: TGTGCCAGCAACCTCCGGGACAACACAGATACGCAGTATTTT. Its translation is CASNLRDNTDTQYF.

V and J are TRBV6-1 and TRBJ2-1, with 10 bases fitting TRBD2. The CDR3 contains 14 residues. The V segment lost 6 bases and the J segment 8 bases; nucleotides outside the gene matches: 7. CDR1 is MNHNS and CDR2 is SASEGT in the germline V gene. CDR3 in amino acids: CASRNSGRSDEQFF. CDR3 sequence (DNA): TGTGCCAGCAGAAATAGCGGGAGGAGCGATGAGCAGTTCTTC.

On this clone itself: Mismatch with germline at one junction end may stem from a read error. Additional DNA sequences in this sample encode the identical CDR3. CDR3 coding DNA: TGTGCCAGCAGTTTAATTCAGGGGGCGAACACTGAGGCTTTCTTT. Its protein is CASSLIQGANTEAFF. The chain employs TRBV27 and TRBJ1-1; 8 bases match TRBD1. There are 15 residues in the CDR3. Germline-derived CDR1 and CDR2 are MNHEY and SMNVEV (reference sequence).

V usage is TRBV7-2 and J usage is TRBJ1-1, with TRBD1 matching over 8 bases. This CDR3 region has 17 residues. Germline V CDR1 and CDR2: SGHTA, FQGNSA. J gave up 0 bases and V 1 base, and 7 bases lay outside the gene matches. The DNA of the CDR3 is TGTGCCAGCAGCTTAGAGCCCCAGGGACAGGTGAACACTGAAGCTTTCTTT. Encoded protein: CASSLEPQGQVNTEAFF.

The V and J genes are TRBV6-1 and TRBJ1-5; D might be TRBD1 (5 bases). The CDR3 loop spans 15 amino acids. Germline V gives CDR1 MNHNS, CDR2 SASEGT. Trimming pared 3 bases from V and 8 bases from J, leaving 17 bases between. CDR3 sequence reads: CASSDPPGITKPQHF. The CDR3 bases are TGTGCCAGCAGTGACCCTCCAGGGATAACGAAGCCCCAGCATTTT.

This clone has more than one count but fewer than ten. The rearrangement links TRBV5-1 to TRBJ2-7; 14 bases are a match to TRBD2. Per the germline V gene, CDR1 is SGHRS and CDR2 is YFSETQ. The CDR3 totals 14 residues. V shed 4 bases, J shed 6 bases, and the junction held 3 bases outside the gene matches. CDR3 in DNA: TGCGCCAGCAGCGTAGGGACTAGCGGGGGCGAGCAGTACTTC. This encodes CASSVGTSGGEQYF.

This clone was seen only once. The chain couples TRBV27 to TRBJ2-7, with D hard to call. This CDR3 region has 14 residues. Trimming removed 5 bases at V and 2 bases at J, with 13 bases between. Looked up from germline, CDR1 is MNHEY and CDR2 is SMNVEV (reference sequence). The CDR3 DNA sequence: TGTGCCAGCAGTCCTAAACGGTCAACCTACGAGCAGTACTTC. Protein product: CASSPKRSTYEQYF.

The CDR3 sequence is CASSGGGTSGYTF. CDR3 sequence (DNA): TGCGCCAGCAGTGGGGGGGGGACTTCAGGCTACACCTTC. V and J are TRBV5-1 and TRBJ1-2; tentatively, D is TRBD1 (5 bases). The germline V and J ends were trimmed by 5 bases and 8 bases, with 16 bases remaining between them. CDR3 size: 13 residues. The germline V gene encodes CDR1 SGHRS and CDR2 YFSETQ.

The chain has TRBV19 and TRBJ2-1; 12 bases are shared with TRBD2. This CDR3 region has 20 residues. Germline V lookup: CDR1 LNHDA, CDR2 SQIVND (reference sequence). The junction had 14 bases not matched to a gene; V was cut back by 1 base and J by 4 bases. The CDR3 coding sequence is TGTGCCAGTAGTATAGGTCCGGTAGTCTTTGGGACTAGCGGGTACAATGAGCAGTTCTTC. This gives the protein CASSIGPVVFGTSGYNEQFF.

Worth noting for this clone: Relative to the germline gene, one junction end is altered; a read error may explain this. As DNA, the CDR3 is TGTGCTAGCAGCCAGGGACTAGCAGGTGGTGAGCAGTTCTTC. This codes for CASSQGLAGGEQFF. The gene calls are TRBV7-7 and TRBJ2-1; 9 bases agree with TRBD2. Germline V lookup: CDR1 SSHAT, CDR2 FNYEAQ (reference sequence). The CDR3 runs 14 residues.

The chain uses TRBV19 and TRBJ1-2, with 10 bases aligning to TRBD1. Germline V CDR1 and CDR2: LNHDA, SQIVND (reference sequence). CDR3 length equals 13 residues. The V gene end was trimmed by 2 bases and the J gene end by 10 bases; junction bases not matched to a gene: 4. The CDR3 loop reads CASSIPGQGTYTF. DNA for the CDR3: TGTGCCAGTAGTATACCGGGACAGGGGACCTACACCTTC.

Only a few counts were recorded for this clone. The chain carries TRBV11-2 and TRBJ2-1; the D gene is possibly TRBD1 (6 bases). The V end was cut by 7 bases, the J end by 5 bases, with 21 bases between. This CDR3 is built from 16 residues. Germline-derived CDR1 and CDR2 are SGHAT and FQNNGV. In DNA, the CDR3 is TGTGCCAGCACCCCCGCACAGGGTCTTGGTAACAATGAGCAGTTCTTC. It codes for CASTPAQGLGNNEQFF.

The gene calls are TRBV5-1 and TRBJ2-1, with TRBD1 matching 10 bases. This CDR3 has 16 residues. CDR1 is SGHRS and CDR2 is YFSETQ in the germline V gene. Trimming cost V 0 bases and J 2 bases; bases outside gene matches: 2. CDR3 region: CASSLAGTGAYNEQFF. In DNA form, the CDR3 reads TGCGCCAGCAGCTTGGCCGGGACAGGGGCCTACAATGAGCAGTTCTTC.